The 26 T cell receptor beta chains presented below share a single source sample, sequenced in a study of human T cells and chemical hapten exposure. Described time point: pre-sensitization, week 0. The sample's treatment: therapeutic diphenylcyclopropenone sensitization with weekly scalp DPC. TCRdb re-called the RACE reads with MiXCR, one entry per CDR3 protein. Of 380,000 or so distinct CDR3 sequences listed, around 5% were seen once; the top ten hold about 8.2%. The sequencing here drew on whole blood, taken in connection with sensitization to the hapten diphenylcyclopropenone (DPC). All receptors come from a young woman with alopecia areata. Some clones in this sample may be carry-over from other donors' samples.

This chain joins TRBV6-5 and TRBJ1-2, with a possible D match to TRBD1 (5 bases). Germline V CDR1 and CDR2: MNHEY, SVGAGI. The CDR3 is 15 amino acids. V lost 2 bases, J lost 5 bases, and 15 bases lay in between. The CDR3 reads CASSYTNTGLYGYTF. The DNA of the CDR3 is TGTGCCAGCAGTTACACAAACACAGGTTTATATGGCTACACCTTC.

In this sample, this clonotype turned up a few times. The chain is built from TRBV6-6 and TRBJ1-5; D unclear. Trimming pared 1 base from V and 6 bases from J, leaving 7 bases between. CDR1 is MNHNY and CDR2 is SVGAGI in the germline V gene (reference sequence). CDR3 size: 13 residues. The CDR3 reads CASSYFSAQPQHF. The CDR3 DNA reads TGTGCCAGCAGTTACTTCAGCGCTCAGCCCCAGCATTTT.

This clonotype was observed at least ten times. This chain links TRBV20-1 with TRBJ1-4; possibly TRBD1 for D (6 bases). The CDR3 is 15 residues long. The V and J ends lost 4 bases and 0 bases respectively, with 12 bases between them. Per the germline V gene, CDR1 is DFQATT and CDR2 is SNEGSKA (reference sequence). The CDR3 DNA is TGCAGTGCTACCCCAGGGGTTACAACTAATGAAAAACTGTTTTTT. Amino acid sequence: CSATPGVTTNEKLFF.

This clonotype has just a few counts. J is TRBJ1-2 and V is TRBV6-1, with D maybe TRBD1 (6 bases). This CDR3 spans 18 amino acids. CDR1 MNHNS and CDR2 SASEGT come from the germline V gene. V gave up 6 bases and J gave up 1 base, with 24 bases separating them. The CDR3 DNA follows: TGTGCCAGCAGGACGCCCCCGGGGGCATACTCCAGTAACTATGGCTACACCTTC. This codes for CASRTPPGAYSSNYGYTF.

This clonotype was observed at least ten times. The V gene is TRBV20-1, the J gene TRBJ1-6; D is possibly TRBD1 (5 bases). CDR1 DFQATT and CDR2 SNEGSKA come from the germline V gene (reference sequence). The CDR3 loop spans 11 amino acids. The V gene lost 2 bases and the J gene lost 19 bases, with 15 bases spanning the gap. For the CDR3, the DNA is TGCAGTGCTAGATACTTGGCCAGGGTTCACTTT. Its translation: CSARYLARVHF.

At least ten counts were recorded for this clonotype. The chain recombines TRBV12-3 or TRBV12-4 with TRBJ1-5, with a weak D call TRBD1 (6 bases). The CDR3 runs 14 residues. The V end was cut by 3 bases, the J end by 5 bases, with 11 bases between. CDR3 amino acids: CASSFQGYDQPQHF. The CDR3 nucleotides read TGTGCCAGCAGTTTTCAGGGGTACGATCAGCCCCAGCATTTT.

This chain connects TRBV6-2 or TRBV6-3 to TRBJ2-7, with a tentative D call TRBD2 (6 bases). The germline V gene has CDR1 MNHEY and CDR2 SVGEGT. This CDR3 is 15 amino acids long. V lost 2 bases and J lost 0, with 11 bases in between. The CDR3 sequence is CASSYGGTHSYEQYF. The DNA for the CDR3 is TGTGCCAGCAGTTACGGAGGGACCCACTCCTACGAGCAGTACTTC.

This clonotype has just a few counts. V and J are TRBV4-2 and TRBJ1-2, with 9 nucleotides matching TRBD1. CDR3 size: 13 residues. The germline CDR1 and CDR2 sequences are LGHNA and YNFKEQ. With V trimmed by 3 bases and J by 4 bases, 0 bases remained unmatched. The CDR3 sequence is CASSQDRGYGYTF. The CDR3 DNA reads TGTGCCAGCAGCCAGGACAGGGGCTATGGCTACACCTTC.

This clonotype was seen a handful of times. This chain connects TRBV14 to TRBJ1-2, with D hard to call. In germline, CDR1 is SGHDN, CDR2 FVKESK. The CDR3 spans 14 residues. V was shortened by 0 bases and J by 7 bases, with 12 bases between the two germline ends. CDR3 sequence: CASSQDPNRIGYTF. In nucleotides, the CDR3 is TGTGCCAGCAGCCAAGATCCCAACCGGATTGGCTACACCTTC.

This clonotype was picked up a small number of times. This chain uses TRBV9 with TRBJ2-7; D gene uncertain. Trimming took off 0 bases at V and 5 bases at J, with 9 bases between the two ends. There are 13 residues in the CDR3. Germline V lookup: CDR1 SGDLS, CDR2 YYNGEE. The CDR3 protein is CASSVGTENEQYF. DNA for the CDR3: TGTGCCAGCAGCGTAGGCACAGAGAACGAGCAGTACTTC.

The J gene is TRBJ2-1, the V gene TRBV4-2; 9 bases are a match to TRBD1. This CDR3 contains 18 residues. With V trimmed by 0 bases and J by 6 bases, 12 bases remained unmatched. In germline, CDR1 is LGHNA, CDR2 YNFKEQ. The CDR3 loop is CASSQERIGQGKGNEQFF. The DNA of the CDR3 is TGTGCCAGCAGCCAAGAGCGCATCGGACAGGGGAAGGGCAATGAGCAGTTCTTC.

This clonotype was seen ten or more times. The chain recombines TRBV2 with TRBJ1-5; unclear D gene. The germline V and J ends were trimmed by 2 bases and 4 bases, with 9 bases remaining between them. Germline assignment: CDR1 SNHLY and CDR2 FYNNEI. CDR3 length: 14 amino acids. The CDR3 reads CASSEWAGNQPQHF. CDR3 in DNA: TGTGCCAGCAGTGAATGGGCGGGGAATCAGCCCCAGCATTTT.

This clonotype was found a few times. The chain carries TRBV4-3 and TRBJ2-1; 11 bases line up with TRBD2. The V gene end was trimmed by 1 base and the J gene end by 2 bases; junction bases not matched to a gene: 7. CDR3 length: 18 residues. Germline lookup yields CDR1 LGHNA and CDR2 YSLEER. The CDR3 DNA is TGCGCCAGCAGCCAAGGGGCTAGCGGGGGGCCAACCTACAATGAGCAGTTCTTC. Amino acid sequence: CASSQGASGGPTYNEQFF.

This clonotype was detected ten times or more. The chain couples TRBV12-3 or TRBV12-4 to TRBJ1-5; D remains unclear. This CDR3 has 12 residues. The germline V and J ends were trimmed by 6 bases and 4 bases, with 7 bases remaining between them. In DNA form, the CDR3 reads TGTGCCAGCAGCCAAGATAATCAGCCCCAGCATTTT. Residues: CASSQDNQPQHF.

This clonotype was observed a handful of times. The chain couples TRBV12-3 or TRBV12-4 to TRBJ1-2; D gene ambiguous. Trimming removed 4 bases from V and 2 bases from J, with 11 bases in between. The CDR3 loop spans 14 amino acids. This CDR3 is CASSSLGPNYGYTF. The DNA for the CDR3 is TGTGCCAGCAGTTCTTTGGGTCCGAACTATGGCTACACCTTC.

The chain uses TRBV20-1 and TRBJ1-5; D is unclear. CDR1 DFQATT and CDR2 SNEGSKA come from the germline V gene (reference sequence). Trimming cost V 6 bases and J 3 bases, with 15 bases left between them. This CDR3 comprises 14 residues. This chain's CDR3 is CSASPTDDNQPQHF. As DNA, the CDR3 is TGCAGTGCGTCCCCGACGGACGACAATCAGCCCCAGCATTTT.

This clonotype was counted ten times or more. This sequence joins TRBV15 and TRBJ2-4; 8 bases fit TRBD2. The germline CDR1 and CDR2 sequences are LNHNV and YYDKDF (reference sequence). V lost 0 bases to trimming and J lost 2 bases; unmatched junction nucleotides: 6. There are 17 residues in the CDR3. CDR3 bases: TGTGCCACCAGCAGAGATAACAGCGGGGGACCCAAAAACATTCAGTACTTC. Encoded protein: CATSRDNSGGPKNIQYF.

This clonotype appeared a few times. The chain recombines TRBV7-2 with TRBJ2-3; D perhaps matches TRBD2 (6 bases). The germline V gene encodes CDR1 SGHTA and CDR2 FQGNSA. V lost 5 bases and J lost 2, with 17 bases in between. This CDR3 contains 16 residues. In nucleotides, the CDR3 is TGTGCCAGCAGCCTCGCCGGGACTCCTCCCACAGATACGCAGTATTTT. Amino acids: CASSLAGTPPTDTQYF.

V and J are TRBV20-1 and TRBJ1-2; 8 bases fit TRBD1. There are 14 residues in the CDR3. The J segment lost 8 bases and the V segment lost 6 bases, leaving 14 bases of the junction unmatched. In germline, CDR1 is DFQATT, CDR2 SNEGSKA (reference sequence). In nucleotides, the CDR3 is TGCAGTGCGATTACAGGGGGTCCCGTGCGGGGCTACACCTTC. It translates to CSAITGGPVRGYTF.

This clonotype was detected a few times. J is TRBJ1-2 and V is TRBV5-4, with unresolved D. V was shortened by 1 base and J by 14 bases, with 12 bases between the two germline ends. Germline lookup yields CDR1 SGHNT and CDR2 YYREEE (reference sequence). The CDR3 extends over 11 amino acids. The CDR3 nucleotides are TGTGCCAGCAGCTTGAGTAACGTGTGGACCTTC. Translation gives CASSLSNVWTF. Complete variable domain (other parts from reference TRBV5-4 and TRBJ1-2): ETGVTQSPTHLIKTRGQQVTLRCSSQSGHNTVSWYQQALGQGPQFIFQYYREEENGRGNFPPRFSGLQFPNYSSELNVNALELDDSALYLCASSLSNVWTFGSGTRLTVV.

The chain employs TRBV6-6 and TRBJ2-3; D ambiguous. The CDR3 runs to 14 residues. The V and J ends lost 0 bases and 4 bases respectively, with 8 bases between them. Germline V gives CDR1 MNHNY, CDR2 SVGAGI (reference sequence). CDR3 sequence reads: CASSYSVGADTQYF. DNA of the CDR3: TGTGCCAGCAGTTACTCGGTTGGCGCAGATACGCAGTATTTT.

This clonotype was seen a handful of times. The J gene is TRBJ1-3, the V gene TRBV4-3; D is unresolved. Looked up from germline, CDR1 is LGHNA and CDR2 is YSLEER. Deletions cut 1 base from V and 0 bases from J, with 7 bases between. The CDR3 consists of 15 residues. CDR3 region: CASSQAHLSGNTIYF. Here the CDR3 DNA reads TGCGCCAGCAGCCAAGCCCACCTCTCTGGAAACACCATATATTTT.

This clonotype was detected a few times. CDR3 in amino acids: CASSGLQGRGGTDTQYF. The DNA for the CDR3 is TGTGCCAGCAGCGGATTACAGGGAAGAGGGGGCACAGATACGCAGTATTTT. J is TRBJ2-3 and V is TRBV28; D is perhaps TRBD1 (6 bases). V was trimmed by 6 bases and J by 1 base, leaving 20 bases between them. Germline V gene data show CDR1 as MDHEN and CDR2 as SYDVKM. This CDR3 has 17 amino acids.

V gene TRBV18 combines with J gene TRBJ1-1; 8 nucleotides line up with TRBD1. Germline CDR1 KGHSH, CDR2 LQKENI. V was clipped by 6 bases and J by 8 bases; unmatched bases: 8. The CDR3 totals 13 residues. CDR3 bases: TGTGCCAGCTCCCCGGACAGGGTTTTGGAAGCTTTCTTT. The encoded protein is CASSPDRVLEAFF.

V is TRBV5-1 and J is TRBJ1-5; weak D call: TRBD1 (5 bases). V lost 1 base and J lost 3, with 11 bases in between. CDR1 is SGHRS and CDR2 is YFSETQ in the germline V gene. The CDR3 totals 15 residues. The CDR3 is CASSLTGANNQPQHF. CDR3 DNA: TGCGCCAGCAGCTTGACCGGGGCCAACAATCAGCCCCAGCATTTT.

J is TRBJ2-5 and V is TRBV5-1, with 7 bases that match TRBD2. This CDR3 has 15 residues. Germline CDR1 reads SGHRS; CDR2 reads YFSETQ. The V gene end was trimmed by 4 bases and the J gene end by 2 bases; junction bases not matched to a gene: 8. CDR3 sequence (DNA): TGCGCCAGCAGCAAGAACGCGGGGGAGCAAGAGACCCAGTACTTC. This sequence encodes CASSKNAGEQETQYF.